Below, 3 T cell receptor beta chains from the same sample are listed, as sequenced in a study of tumor-infiltrating lymphocytes in localized non-small cell lung cancer. Only in-frame clones appear in the TCRdb table, and some are missing; sequencing was by immunoSEQ multiplex PCR. The sample lists over 10,000 clones, about 66% occurring once. The sample consisted of lung tumor tissue. These receptors originate from a human donor with non-small cell lung cancer.

This chain connects TRBV5-6 to TRBJ2-2; TRBD2 matches at 9 bases. The CDR3 loop spans 17 amino acids. Trimming removed 2 bases from V and 2 bases from J; junction bases left unmatched: 7. Germline CDR1 reads SGHDT; CDR2 reads YYEEEE. CDR3 region: CASSLNSGGINTGELFF. The CDR3 nucleotides read TGTGCCAGCAGCTTAAATAGCGGGGGAATTAACACCGGGGAGCTGTTTTTT.

The chain couples TRBV11-1 to TRBJ2-1, with TRBD1 matching 9 bases. This CDR3 comprises 15 residues. The trim removed 4 bases at V and 9 bases at J, leaving 10 bases unmatched. CDR1 and CDR2 (germline): SGHAT, FQDESV (reference sequence). The CDR3 region has the DNA TGTGCCAGCAGCTCTTGGACAGGGGACGCGGGTGAGCAGTTCTTC. Translating it yields CASSSWTGDAGEQFF.

DNA for the CDR3: TGTGCCAGTACTGACACTCGGAATCAGCCCCAGCATTTT. This sequence encodes CASTDTRNQPQHF. The chain is built from TRBV19 and TRBJ1-5; D call uncertain. The CDR3 length is 13 residues. Trimming left V 7 bases short and J 4 bases short, with 11 bases between. Per germline, CDR1 LNHDA and CDR2 SQIVND (reference sequence).